These 19 T cell receptor beta chains were sequenced from one sample in a study of T cell responses to AZD1222 COVID-19 vaccine. Method: immunoSEQ multiplex PCR; TCRdb's copy keeps in-frame clones and lacks some. The repertoire holds approximately 160,000 clones, with 85% to 95% as singletons. The sequencing here drew on peripheral blood, taken on day 0 of AZD1222 vaccination. These receptors were collected from an adult in good health.

The chain has TRBV7-9 and TRBJ1-1, with D perhaps TRBD1 (5 bases). V lost 6 bases, J lost 3 bases, and 14 bases lay in between. CDR3 length equals 14 residues. Germline V CDR1 and CDR2: SEHNR, FQNEAQ (reference sequence). The CDR3 reads CASSSRGGDTEAFF. The DNA for the CDR3 is TGTGCCAGCAGTTCTAGGGGTGGTGACACTGAAGCTTTCTTT.

This clone was recorded once. The J gene is TRBJ2-1, the V gene TRBV5-6; the match to TRBD1 covers 7 bases. Germline V gives CDR1 SGHDT, CDR2 YYEEEE. The J segment lost 12 bases and the V segment lost 5 bases, leaving 11 bases of the junction unmatched. The CDR3 runs to 13 residues. DNA for the CDR3: TGTGCCAGCAGATACGGTACCGGGACAGTGCAGTTCTTC. Translated: CASRYGTGTVQFF.

The CDR3 DNA reads TGTGCCAGCAGCCAAGCATCGGGCGTTGAAGCTTTCTTT. It translates to CASSQASGVEAFF. This chain uses TRBV3-1 (or the pseudogene TRBV3-2) with TRBJ1-1, with D unclear. The CDR3 runs to 13 residues. The germline V gene encodes CDR1 LGHDT and CDR2 YNNKEL (reference sequence). Trimming pared 1 base from V and 7 bases from J, leaving 10 bases between.

V gene TRBV27 combines with J gene TRBJ1-3; 7 nucleotides match TRBD1. Germline CDR1 and CDR2: MNHEY and SMNVEV (reference sequence). Trimming removed 6 bases from V and 6 bases from J; junction bases left unmatched: 5. This CDR3 comprises 13 residues. DNA of the CDR3: TGTGCCAGCAGCAGACAGGGCGAAAACACCATATATTTT. It yields the protein CASSRQGENTIYF.

This chain uses TRBV27 with TRBJ1-4, with D possibly matching TRBD1 (6 bases). Germline V gene data show CDR1 as MNHEY and CDR2 as SMNVEV (reference sequence). V was clipped by 6 bases and J by 5 bases, with 13 bases between them. CDR3 size: 14 residues. The chain's CDR3 is CASSRGTPNEKLFF. The CDR3 DNA reads as TGTGCCAGCAGCCGCGGGACACCGAATGAAAAACTGTTTTTT.

This chain uses TRBV5-4 with TRBJ1-2, with D unresolved. CDR3 size: 12 residues. Deletions cut 3 bases from V and 5 bases from J, with 8 bases between. Looked up from germline, CDR1 is SGHNT and CDR2 is YYREEE (reference sequence). CDR3 sequence: CASSSPGYGYTF. The CDR3 region has the DNA TGTGCCAGCAGCTCCCCAGGTTATGGCTACACCTTC.

The chain links TRBV27 to TRBJ1-4, with D hard to call. The germline V and J ends were trimmed by 0 bases and 8 bases, with 16 bases remaining between them. Germline V gene data show CDR1 as MNHEY and CDR2 as SMNVEV (reference sequence). The CDR3 has 16 residues. For the CDR3, the DNA is TGTGCCAGCAGTTTATCGGGTGGGGTTGCTCAGGAAAAACTGTTTTTT. It codes for CASSLSGGVAQEKLFF.

About this clone itself: At the DNA level, this CDR3 is encoded by other sequences in the same sample as well. V gene TRBV15 combines with J gene TRBJ1-5, with 8 nucleotides matching TRBD1. Germline V gene sequence: CDR1 LNHNV, CDR2 YYDKDF (reference sequence). The V segment lost 1 base and the J segment 4 bases; nucleotides outside the gene matches: 3. The CDR3 sequence is 15 residues long. The CDR3 reads CATSRGTGRNQPQHF. The CDR3 DNA follows: TGTGCCACCAGCAGAGGGACAGGGAGGAATCAGCCCCAGCATTTT.

The J gene is TRBJ1-2, the V gene TRBV5-8; D perhaps matches TRBD1 (6 bases). This CDR3 comprises 15 residues. Germline assignment: CDR1 SGHTS and CDR2 YDEGEE. V lost 3 bases, J lost 4 bases, and 16 bases lay in between. CDR3 nucleotides: TGTGCCAGCAGCTCCTATTCTGGACAGTTCTATGGCTACACCTTC. It is translated as CASSSYSGQFYGYTF.

CDR3 loop: CASSLGVPGVTDTQYF. CDR3 nucleotides: TGTGCCAGCAGCTTAGGAGTACCGGGGGTTACAGATACGCAGTATTTT. The gene calls are TRBV7-9 and TRBJ2-3; TRBD2 is a possible D gene (6 bases). This CDR3 region has 16 residues. The ends were cut back, 1 base at V and 3 bases at J, with 14 bases in the middle. In germline, CDR1 is SEHNR, CDR2 FQNEAQ (reference sequence).

J is TRBJ2-2 and V is TRBV11-2, with D unclear. The CDR3 runs 13 residues. Deletions cut 0 bases from V and 3 bases from J, with 2 bases between. Germline lookup yields CDR1 SGHAT and CDR2 FQNNGV. Here the CDR3 reads CASSLDDTGELFF. CDR3 coding DNA: TGTGCCAGCAGCTTAGATGACACCGGGGAGCTGTTTTTT.

The rearrangement links TRBV6-5 to TRBJ2-7; D possibly matches TRBD1 or TRBD2 (5 bases each). Germline CDR1 reads MNHEY; CDR2 reads SVGAGI. The CDR3 length is 15 residues. The germline V and J ends were trimmed by 6 bases and 1 base, with 16 bases remaining between them. The CDR3 sequence is CASSRAGLLSYEQYF. CDR3 coding DNA: TGTGCCAGCAGCAGGGCGGGTTTGCTTTCCTACGAGCAGTACTTC.

This sequence joins TRBV2 and TRBJ1-6; weak D call: TRBD1 (6 bases). The CDR3 is 14 amino acids. Germline V CDR1 and CDR2: SNHLY, FYNNEI. V lost 1 base and J 7 bases, leaving 8 bases between the germline ends. CDR3 in DNA: TGTGCCAGCAGTGAAGTGGGGGGCAATTCACCCCTCCACTTT. Its protein product is CASSEVGGNSPLHF.

The chain links TRBV5-4 to TRBJ2-7, with a weak D call TRBD2 (5 bases). Between the trimmed V and J ends, which lost 0 bases and 0 bases, there was a span of 7 bases. This CDR3 has 14 amino acids. Germline V gives CDR1 SGHNT, CDR2 YYREEE (reference sequence). DNA of the CDR3: TGTGCCAGCAGCTTGGATGGGAGCTCCTACGAGCAGTACTTC. Translation: CASSLDGSSYEQYF.

This clone was found once. V usage is TRBV19 and J usage is TRBJ1-4; the match to TRBD1 covers 7 bases. V lost 6 bases to trimming and J lost 7 bases; unmatched junction nucleotides: 8. The CDR3 loop spans 14 amino acids. CDR1 and CDR2 from the germline V gene are LNHDA and SQIVND (reference sequence). CDR3 in DNA: TGTGCCAGTAGCACGACAGGGTCCGGTGAAAAACTGTTTTTT. The encoded protein is CASSTTGSGEKLFF.

The chain joins TRBV5-1 to TRBJ2-3; D may match TRBD1 or TRBD2 (5 bases each). V lost 4 bases and J lost 2, with 14 bases in between. This CDR3 has 15 amino acids. Germline V lookup: CDR1 SGHRS, CDR2 YFSETQ. CDR3 sequence reads: CASSIIPGPTDTQYF. The CDR3 coding sequence is TGCGCCAGCAGCATAATTCCGGGGCCCACAGATACGCAGTATTTT.

The chain joins TRBV6-6 to TRBJ1-1; 7 bases are a match to TRBD1. V dropped 5 bases and J dropped 9; count of bases not matched to a gene: 12. Germline V gene sequence: CDR1 MNHNY, CDR2 SVGAGI (reference sequence). CDR3 length equals 14 residues. CDR3 sequence (DNA): TGTGCCAGCAGTCATGACAGGGTGGGGCGACAAGCTTTCTTT. Translating gives CASSHDRVGRQAFF.

The chain couples TRBV18 to TRBJ2-2; D may be TRBD2 (5 bases). V was trimmed by 3 bases and J by 2 bases, leaving 13 bases between them. This CDR3 is built from 16 residues. Per germline, CDR1 KGHSH and CDR2 LQKENI. The CDR3, as DNA: TGTGCCAGCTCACCGACCGGCGGGCGAAACACCGGGGAGCTGTTTTTT. Encoded protein: CASSPTGGRNTGELFF.

The V and J genes are TRBV5-4 and TRBJ2-2; 9 bases are shared with TRBD1. This CDR3 has 17 residues. The germline CDR1 and CDR2 sequences are SGHNT and YYREEE (reference sequence). Unmatched junction bases numbered 13, after V lost 4 bases and J lost 6 bases. The CDR3 bases are TGTGCCAGCAGCCACGTACCGGGACAGGGATGGTCCGGGGAGCTGTTTTTT. Protein: CASSHVPGQGWSGELFF. Full variable domain (missing parts from reference TRBV5-4 and TRBJ2-2): ETGVTQSPTHLIKTRGQQVTLRCSSQSGHNTVSWYQQALGQGPQFIFQYYREEENGRGNFPPRFSGLQFPNYSSELNVNALELDDSALYLCASSHVPGQGWSGELFFGEGSRLTVL.